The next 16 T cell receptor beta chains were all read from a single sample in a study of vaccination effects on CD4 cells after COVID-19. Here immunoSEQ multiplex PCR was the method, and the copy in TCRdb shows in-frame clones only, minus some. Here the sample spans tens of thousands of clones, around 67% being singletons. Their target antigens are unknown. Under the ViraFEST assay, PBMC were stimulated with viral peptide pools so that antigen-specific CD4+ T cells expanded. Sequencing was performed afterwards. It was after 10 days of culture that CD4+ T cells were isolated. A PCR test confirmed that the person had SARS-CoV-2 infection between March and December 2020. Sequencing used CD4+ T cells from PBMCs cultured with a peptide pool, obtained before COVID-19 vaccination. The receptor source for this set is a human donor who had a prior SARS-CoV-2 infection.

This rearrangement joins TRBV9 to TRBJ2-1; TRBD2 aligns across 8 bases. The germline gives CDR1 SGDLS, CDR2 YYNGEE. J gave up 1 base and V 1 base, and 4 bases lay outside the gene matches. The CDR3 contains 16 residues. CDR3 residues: CASSVLAGASYNEQFF. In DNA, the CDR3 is TGTGCCAGCAGCGTACTAGCGGGCGCGTCCTACAATGAGCAGTTCTTC.

CDR3 in amino acids: CSASQGQGQNIQYF. CDR3 DNA sequence: TGCAGTGCTAGTCAGGGCCAGGGCCAAAACATTCAGTACTTC. This chain uses TRBV20-1 with TRBJ2-4; possibly TRBD1 for D (5 bases). Per the germline V gene, CDR1 is DFQATT and CDR2 is SNEGSKA (reference sequence). Trimming removed 3 bases from V and 5 bases from J, with 14 bases in between. This CDR3 has 14 amino acids.

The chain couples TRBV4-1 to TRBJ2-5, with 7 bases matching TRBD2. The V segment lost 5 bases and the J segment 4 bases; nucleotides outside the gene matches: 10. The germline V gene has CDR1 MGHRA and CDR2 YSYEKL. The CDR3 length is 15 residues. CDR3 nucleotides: TGCGCCAGCAGCAGAACGAGCGGGGAGGGAGAGACCCAGTACTTC. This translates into CASSRTSGEGETQYF.

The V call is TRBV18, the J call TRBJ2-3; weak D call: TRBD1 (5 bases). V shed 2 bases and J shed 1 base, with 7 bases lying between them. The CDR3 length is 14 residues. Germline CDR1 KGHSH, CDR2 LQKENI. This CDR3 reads CASSPIGGTDTQYF. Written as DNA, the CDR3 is TGTGCCAGCTCACCAATAGGGGGCACAGATACGCAGTATTTT.

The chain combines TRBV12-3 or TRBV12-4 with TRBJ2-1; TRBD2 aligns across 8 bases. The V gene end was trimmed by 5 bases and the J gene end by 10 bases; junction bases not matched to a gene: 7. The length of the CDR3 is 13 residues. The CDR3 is CASSLLSGGEQFF. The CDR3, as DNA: TGTGCCAGCAGTCTCCTTTCGGGGGGGGAGCAGTTCTTC.

This CDR3 reads CASSQGRDRGSREQYF. The CDR3 DNA reads TGTGCCAGCAGCCAGGGCCGGGACAGGGGTTCGAGAGAGCAGTACTTC. The chain recombines TRBV5-4 with TRBJ2-7; 10 nucleotides agree with TRBD1. From germline, CDR1 is SGHNT and CDR2 YYREEE (reference sequence). The CDR3 loop spans 16 amino acids. V shed 4 bases and J 7 bases; nucleotides not matched to a gene: 14. The full variable domain, with the rest looked up from reference TRBV5-4 and TRBJ2-7, is ETGVTQSPTHLIKTRGQQVTLRCSSQSGHNTVSWYQQALGQGPQFIFQYYREEENGRGNFPPRFSGLQFPNYSSELNVNALELDDSALYLCASSQGRDRGSREQYFGPGTRLTVT.

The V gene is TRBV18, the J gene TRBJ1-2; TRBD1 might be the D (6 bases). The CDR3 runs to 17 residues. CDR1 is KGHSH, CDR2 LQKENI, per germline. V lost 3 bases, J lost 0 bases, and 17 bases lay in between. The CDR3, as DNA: TGTGCCAGCTCACCGTCCGGGGAACGGGGGCCTAACTATGGCTACACCTTC. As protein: CASSPSGERGPNYGYTF.

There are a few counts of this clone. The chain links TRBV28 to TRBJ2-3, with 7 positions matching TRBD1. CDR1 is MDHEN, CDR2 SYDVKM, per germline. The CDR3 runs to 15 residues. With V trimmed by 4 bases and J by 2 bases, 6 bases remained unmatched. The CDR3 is CASSYRGRATDTQYF. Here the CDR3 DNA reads TGTGCCAGCAGTTACAGGGGTCGCGCCACAGATACGCAGTATTTT.

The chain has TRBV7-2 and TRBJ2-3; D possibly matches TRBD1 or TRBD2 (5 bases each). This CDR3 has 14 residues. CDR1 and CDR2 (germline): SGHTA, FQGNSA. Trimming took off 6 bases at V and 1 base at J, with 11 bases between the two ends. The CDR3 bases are TGTGCCAGCAGACGGGACCGCCGCACAGATACGCAGTATTTT. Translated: CASRRDRRTDTQYF.

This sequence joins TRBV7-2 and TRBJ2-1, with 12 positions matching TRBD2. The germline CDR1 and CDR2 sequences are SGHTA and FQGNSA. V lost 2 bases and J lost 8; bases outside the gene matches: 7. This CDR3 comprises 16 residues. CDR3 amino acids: CASSLRLAGGTDEQFF. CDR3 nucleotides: TGTGCCAGCAGCTTACGGCTAGCGGGAGGGACCGATGAGCAGTTCTTC.

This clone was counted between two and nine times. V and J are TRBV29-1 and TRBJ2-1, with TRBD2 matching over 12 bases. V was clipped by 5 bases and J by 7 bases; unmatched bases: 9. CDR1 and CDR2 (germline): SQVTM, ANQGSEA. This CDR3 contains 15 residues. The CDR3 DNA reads TGCAGCGTTACTCTAGCGGGAGGGCCGGGTAATGAGCAGTTCTTC. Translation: CSVTLAGGPGNEQFF.

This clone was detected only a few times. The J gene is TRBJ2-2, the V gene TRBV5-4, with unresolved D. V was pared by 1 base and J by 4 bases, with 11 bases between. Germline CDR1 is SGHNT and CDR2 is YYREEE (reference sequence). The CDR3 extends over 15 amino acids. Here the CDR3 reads CASSLSSVFTGELFF. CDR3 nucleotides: TGTGCCAGCAGCTTGTCAAGTGTTTTCACCGGGGAGCTGTTTTTT.

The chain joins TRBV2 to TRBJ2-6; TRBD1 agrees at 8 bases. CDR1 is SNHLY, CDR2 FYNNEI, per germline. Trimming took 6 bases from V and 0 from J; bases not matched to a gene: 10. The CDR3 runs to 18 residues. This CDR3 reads CASRPLGTGYSGANVLTF. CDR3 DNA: TGTGCCAGCAGGCCGTTAGGGACAGGCTACTCTGGGGCCAACGTCCTGACTTTC.

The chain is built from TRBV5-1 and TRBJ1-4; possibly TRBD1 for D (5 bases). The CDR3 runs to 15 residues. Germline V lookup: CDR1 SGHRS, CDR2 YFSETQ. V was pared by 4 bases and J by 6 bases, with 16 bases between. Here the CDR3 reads CASSPGGGDYEKLFF. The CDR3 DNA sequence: TGCGCCAGCAGCCCGGGTGGCGGGGACTATGAAAAACTGTTTTTT. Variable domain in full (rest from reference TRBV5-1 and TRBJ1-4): KAGVTQTPRYLIKTRGQQVTLSCSPISGHRSVSWYQQTPGQGLQFLFEYFSETQRNKGNFPGRFSGRQFSNSRSEMNVSTLELGDSALYLCASSPGGGDYEKLFFGSGTQLSVL.

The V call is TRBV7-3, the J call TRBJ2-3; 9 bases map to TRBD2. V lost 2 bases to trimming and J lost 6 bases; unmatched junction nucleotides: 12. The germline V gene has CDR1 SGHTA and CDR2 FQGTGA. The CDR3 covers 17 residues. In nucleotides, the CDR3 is TGTGCCAGCAGCTTAGGTCCCTTAGCGGGGGTAGGGGATACGCAGTATTTT. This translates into CASSLGPLAGVGDTQYF. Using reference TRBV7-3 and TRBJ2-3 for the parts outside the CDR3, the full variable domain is GAGVSQTPSNKVTEKGKYVELRCDPISGHTALYWYRQSLGQGPEFLIYFQGTGAADDSGLPNDRFFAVRPEGSVSTLKIQRTERGDSAVYLCASSLGPLAGVGDTQYFGPGTRLTVL.

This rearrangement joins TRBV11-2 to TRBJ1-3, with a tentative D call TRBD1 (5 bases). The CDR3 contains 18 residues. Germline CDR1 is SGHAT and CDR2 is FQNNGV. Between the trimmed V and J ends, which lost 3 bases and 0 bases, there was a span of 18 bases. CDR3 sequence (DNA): TGTGCCAGCAGCTTGGGGGGGACGTCGATTAGCTCTGGAAACACCATATATTTT. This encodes CASSLGGTSISSGNTIYF.